This entry concerns a single T cell receptor (beta chain). The data originate from a study of control samples from healthy donors and cancer patients. Profiled with immunoSEQ multiplex PCR; TCRdb holds only in-frame clones, not every one. The table has about 160,000 clones, around 90% seen once. The germline V gene encodes CDR1 SGHDN and CDR2 FVKESK. The CDR3 has 21 residues. Trimming at V came to 7 bases and at J to 1 base, leaving 19 bases not matched to a gene. The sequencing input was blood. The chain links TRBV14 to TRBJ2-1; the match to TRBD2 covers 13 bases. The TCR originated in a man aged 30 to 39 in good health. Here the CDR3 reads CASTRFALAGGTGLSYNEQFF. The DNA of the CDR3 is TGTGCCAGCACCCGGTTCGCACTAGCGGGAGGGACAGGCTTGTCCTACAATGAGCAGTTCTTC. Full variable domain (remainder filled in from reference TRBV14 and TRBJ2-1): EAGVTQFPSHSVIEKGQTVTLRCDPISGHDNLYWYRRVMGKEIKFLLHFVKESKQDESGMPNNRFLAERTGGTYSTLKVQPAELEDSGVYFCASTRFALAGGTGLSYNEQFFGPGTRLTVL.